This T cell receptor (beta chain) was found in a study of shared clonotypes between healthy human individuals. Study context: The cohort comprised a couple of women and a few men. Their ages spanned 18 to 49 years.

Study outcomes and limitations: Few donors limited the genetic and exposure-history diversity represented. Specimens sampled were limited to blood, with tissue repertoires likely differing.

Splitting of CD4+ cells produced CD45RA+ naive and CD45RA-negative memory subsets. The CDR3 spans 15 residues. Germline V gene sequence: CDR1 SGHAT, CDR2 FQNNGV. The V gene lost 0 bases and the J gene lost 1 base, with 7 bases spanning the gap. TCRdb's copy holds only in-frame clones and misses some; the assay was immunoSEQ multiplex PCR. The table has about 2.4 million clones, around 90% seen once; the top ten hold around 0.14%. This clone appeared a single time. What it binds is not known. The sample was naive CD4+ T cells sorted from blood. The subset is: CD45RA+ positively selected. The chain links TRBV11-2 to TRBJ1-5; D gene ambiguous. This TCR was recovered from a young man in good health. CDR3 loop: CASSLDLGSNQPQHF. The CDR3 region has the DNA TGTGCCAGCAGCTTAGACCTAGGGAGCAATCAGCCCCAGCATTTT.